This T cell receptor beta chain was sequenced for a study of brain T cells in children with intractable seizures. This clone has only a few counts. Time point noted: blood from clinic visit 5 months post-surgery; TSC patient then seizure free. Only cases whose brain tissue showed the highest T cell transcript signatures were sequenced. Libraries were prepared by immunoSEQ multiplex PCR; TCRdb keeps only in-frame clonotypes and omits some of them. Of about 340,000 clones listed, 93% were seen once; the top ten hold 5.5% to 6%. Germline V CDR1 and CDR2: SNHLY, FYNNEI. The CDR3 extends over 17 amino acids. V lost 2 bases, J lost 4 bases, and 18 bases lay in between.

The sample was peripheral blood, taken 4 to 5 months after surgery. V usage is TRBV2 and J usage is TRBJ1-5; possible D gene TRBD1, 6 bases. The sequence came from a boy younger than two with tuberous sclerosis and intractable seizures. The CDR3 nucleotides read TGTGCCAGCAGTGAATGGTCGGGGGGCAGGTATAATCAGCCCCAGCATTTT. This gives the protein CASSEWSGGRYNQPQHF.